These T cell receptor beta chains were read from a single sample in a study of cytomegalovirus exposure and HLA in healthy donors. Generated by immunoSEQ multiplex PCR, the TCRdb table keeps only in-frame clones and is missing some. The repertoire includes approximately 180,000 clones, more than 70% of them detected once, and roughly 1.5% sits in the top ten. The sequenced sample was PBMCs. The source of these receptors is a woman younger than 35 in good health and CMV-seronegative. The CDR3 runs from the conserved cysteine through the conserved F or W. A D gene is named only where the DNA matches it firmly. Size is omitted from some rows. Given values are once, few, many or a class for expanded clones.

CDR3nt: TGTGCCAGCAGCCCGTTATACGAGCAGTACTTC
CDR3aa: CASSPLYEQYF
abundance: NA
j_gene: TRBJ2-7
d_gene: NA
v_gene: TRBV7-9

CDR3nt: TGCGCCAGCAGCTTGGAGGGACACGAAGCCCAAGAGACCCAGTACTTC
CDR3aa: CASSLEGHEAQETQYF
abundance: NA
j_gene: TRBJ2-5
d_gene: NA
v_gene: TRBV5-1

CDR3nt: TGTGCCAGCAGCTCAGGACTAGCTTACTACGAGCAGTACTTC
CDR3aa: CASSSGLAYYEQYF
abundance: few
j_gene: TRBJ2-7
d_gene: TRBD2
v_gene: TRBV7-2

CDR3nt: TGTGCCCAAGGACAGCCCTTAATGAACACTGAAGCTTTCTTT
CDR3aa: CAQGQPLMNTEAFF
abundance: NA
j_gene: TRBJ1-1
d_gene: NA
v_gene: TRBV30

CDR3nt: TGTGCCAGCAGTCAAAGTATGGGACAGGGTCAGCCCCAGCATTTT
CDR3aa: CASSQSMGQGQPQHF
abundance: once
j_gene: TRBJ1-5
d_gene: TRBD1
v_gene: TRBV7-9

CDR3nt: TGTGCCAGCAGCCGTCTGGGGCTTGGCGGGGGTAACACCGGGGAGCTGTTTTTT
CDR3aa: CASSRLGLGGGNTGELFF
abundance: NA
j_gene: TRBJ2-2
d_gene: TRBD2
v_gene: TRBV5-6

CDR3nt: TGTGCCAGCAGCCCCGGGAGCTGGCCTGAGTACTTC
CDR3aa: CASSPGSWPEYF
abundance: NA
j_gene: TRBJ2-7
d_gene: NA
v_gene: TRBV4-2

CDR3nt: TGTGCCAGCAGCTTAGGGGGCAGCTATAGCAATCAGCCCCAGCATTTT
CDR3aa: CASSLGGSYSNQPQHF
abundance: NA
j_gene: TRBJ1-5
d_gene: NA
v_gene: TRBV7-2

CDR3nt: TGTGCCTGGAGTGACAGGGGCAATCAGCCCCAGCATTTT
CDR3aa: CAWSDRGNQPQHF
abundance: NA
j_gene: TRBJ1-5
d_gene: NA
v_gene: TRBV30

CDR3nt: TGTGCCAGCAGCTTAGGGACCCCGCAGGGTCGCAATCAGCCCCAGCATTTT
CDR3aa: CASSLGTPQGRNQPQHF
abundance: NA
j_gene: TRBJ1-5
d_gene: NA
v_gene: TRBV7-9

CDR3nt: TGTGCCAGCAGTTACTCGGGGGGGTTTAACACTGAAGCTTTCTTT
CDR3aa: CASSYSGGFNTEAFF
abundance: once
j_gene: TRBJ1-1
d_gene: NA
v_gene: TRBV6-5

CDR3nt: TGCAGCGGACTCCTGGCGGACAGGGCGCTAAACTATGGCTACACCTTC
CDR3aa: CSGLLADRALNYGYTF
abundance: NA
j_gene: TRBJ1-2
d_gene: TRBD1
v_gene: TRBV29-1

CDR3nt: TGTGCCAGCAGCTTCCAGGGACAGCCAGCCTACAATGAGCAGTTCTTC
CDR3aa: CASSFQGQPAYNEQFF
abundance: NA
j_gene: TRBJ2-1
d_gene: TRBD1
v_gene: TRBV11-2

CDR3nt: TGTGCCTGGACCCCGGGGAGCTCCTACAATGAGCAGTTCTTC
CDR3aa: CAWTPGSSYNEQFF
abundance: once
j_gene: TRBJ2-1
d_gene: NA
v_gene: TRBV30

CDR3nt: TGTGCCAGCAGTTTAATGGGGGACATTTACGAGCAGTACTTC
CDR3aa: CASSLMGDIYEQYF
abundance: NA
j_gene: TRBJ2-7
d_gene: NA
v_gene: TRBV27

CDR3nt: TGTGCCAGCAGGCCCTCAGGGGTTTCTGGAAACACCATATATTTT
CDR3aa: CASRPSGVSGNTIYF
abundance: once
j_gene: TRBJ1-3
d_gene: NA
v_gene: TRBV6-5

CDR3nt: TGTGCCAGCAGCCTTGACAGGGGGCGCGTGAACACTGAAGCTTTCTTT
CDR3aa: CASSLDRGRVNTEAFF
abundance: NA
j_gene: TRBJ1-1
d_gene: TRBD1
v_gene: TRBV14

CDR3nt: TGTGCCAGCAGGTCTAGCGGAACACAAGAGACCCAGTACTTC
CDR3aa: CASRSSGTQETQYF
abundance: NA
j_gene: TRBJ2-5
d_gene: TRBD2
v_gene: TRBV6-1

CDR3nt: TGTGCCAGCAGCCAAGAGACAGGGCCCTACAATGAGCAGTTCTTC
CDR3aa: CASSQETGPYNEQFF
abundance: NA
j_gene: TRBJ2-1
d_gene: TRBD1
v_gene: TRBV14

CDR3nt: TGTGCCAGCAGTGGATACACAGGGTTATCCGGGGAGCTGTTTTTT
CDR3aa: CASSGYTGLSGELFF
abundance: NA
j_gene: TRBJ2-2
d_gene: NA
v_gene: TRBV25-1

CDR3nt: TGCGCCAGCAGTGAGTACAGGGGATTTGCTGAAGCTTTCTTT
CDR3aa: CASSEYRGFAEAFF
abundance: NA
j_gene: TRBJ1-1
d_gene: TRBD1
v_gene: TRBV10-2

CDR3nt: TGCGCCAGCAGCATCAAACAGGGGGCTCAGGGCTACACCTTC
CDR3aa: CASSIKQGAQGYTF
abundance: NA
j_gene: TRBJ1-2
d_gene: TRBD1
v_gene: TRBV5-1

CDR3nt: TGCAGCGTGGAGCCGCGAAACACTGAAGCTTTCTTT
CDR3aa: CSVEPRNTEAFF
abundance: NA
j_gene: TRBJ1-1
d_gene: NA
v_gene: TRBV29-1

CDR3nt: TGCAGCGTTGAAGAGGTTGCGAATCAGCCCCAGCATTTT
CDR3aa: CSVEEVANQPQHF
abundance: once
j_gene: TRBJ1-5
d_gene: NA
v_gene: TRBV29-1

CDR3nt: TGTGCCAGCAGTTTGGATCAGGGGGCCGAAAATGAGCAGTTCTTC
CDR3aa: CASSLDQGAENEQFF
abundance: NA
j_gene: TRBJ2-1
d_gene: TRBD1
v_gene: TRBV27

CDR3nt: TGTGCCAGCAGCTTGACAGGGGGCCGTAGGGGCTACACCTTC
CDR3aa: CASSLTGGRRGYTF
abundance: NA
j_gene: TRBJ1-2
d_gene: TRBD1
v_gene: TRBV5-4

CDR3nt: TGCGCCAGCAGCTCAGACAGGTTCGGGGAGCAGTTCTTC
CDR3aa: CASSSDRFGEQFF
abundance: few
j_gene: TRBJ2-1
d_gene: NA
v_gene: TRBV5-1

CDR3nt: TGTGCCTGGGCTCTGACAGGTGGTTATGGCTACACCTTC
CDR3aa: CAWALTGGYGYTF
abundance: few
j_gene: TRBJ1-2
d_gene: NA
v_gene: TRBV30

CDR3nt: TGTGCCAGCAGGCAGGGGAATAATCAGCCCCAGCATTTT
CDR3aa: CASRQGNNQPQHF
abundance: NA
j_gene: TRBJ1-5
d_gene: NA
v_gene: TRBV6-5

CDR3nt: TGCGCCAGCAGTTCCCGCGGCCGAGCGGCGACCCAGTACTTC
CDR3aa: CASSSRGRAATQYF
abundance: NA
j_gene: TRBJ2-5
d_gene: NA
v_gene: TRBV10-1

CDR3nt: TGTGCCAGCAGTTTGTACAGGGGATTGGATCAGCCCCAGCATTTT
CDR3aa: CASSLYRGLDQPQHF
abundance: NA
j_gene: TRBJ1-5
d_gene: TRBD1
v_gene: TRBV27

CDR3nt: TGTGCCAGCAGTCCAACCGACAGGGAACTTTTCTGGCAGTACTTC
CDR3aa: CASSPTDRELFWQYF
abundance: NA
j_gene: TRBJ2-7
d_gene: TRBD1
v_gene: TRBV28

CDR3nt: TGTGCTAGTGGTTTGGACTTTCTACAGGGGCAAGGCACTGAAGCTTTCTTT
CDR3aa: CASGLDFLQGQGTEAFF
abundance: once
j_gene: TRBJ1-1
d_gene: TRBD1
v_gene: TRBV12-5

CDR3nt: TGCGCCAGCAGCTTAGGGGACAGGTCGGAGCAGTACTTC
CDR3aa: CASSLGDRSEQYF
abundance: once
j_gene: TRBJ2-7
d_gene: TRBD1
v_gene: TRBV5-1

CDR3nt: TGTGCCTGGAGTGTAACAGGCGGAAACACCATATATTTT
CDR3aa: CAWSVTGGNTIYF
abundance: many
j_gene: TRBJ1-3
d_gene: NA
v_gene: TRBV30

CDR3nt: TGTGCCAGCAGCATCGACAGGGGTGATGAGCAGTTCTTC
CDR3aa: CASSIDRGDEQFF
abundance: NA
j_gene: TRBJ2-1
d_gene: TRBD1
v_gene: TRBV6-5

CDR3nt: TGTGCCAGCAGCTGGGGACCTCGTACAGGGTTGAACGAGCAGTACTTC
CDR3aa: CASSWGPRTGLNEQYF
abundance: NA
j_gene: TRBJ2-7
d_gene: NA
v_gene: TRBV5-6

CDR3nt: TGCGCCAGCAGCCAAGACGGGCAGAGGGCCACCGGGGAGCTGTTTTTT
CDR3aa: CASSQDGQRATGELFF
abundance: NA
j_gene: TRBJ2-2
d_gene: NA
v_gene: TRBV4-1

CDR3nt: TGTGCCAGCAGCCGGACAGCCGGTCGCTCCTACGAGCAGTACTTC
CDR3aa: CASSRTAGRSYEQYF
abundance: once
j_gene: TRBJ2-7
d_gene: NA
v_gene: TRBV7-6

CDR3nt: TGCGCCAGCAGCCTAGCGGGAGTCGAGGAGACCCAGTACTTC
CDR3aa: CASSLAGVEETQYF
abundance: NA
j_gene: TRBJ2-5
d_gene: TRBD2
v_gene: TRBV4-1

CDR3nt: TGTGCCAGCAGCCTCTCCTGGACTATTATCGGGGAGCTGTTTTTT
CDR3aa: CASSLSWTIIGELFF
abundance: NA
j_gene: TRBJ2-2
d_gene: NA
v_gene: TRBV7-2